This TCR beta chain was sequenced in a study of cytomegalovirus exposure and HLA in healthy donors. Overall study: The same platform was used for the 120 validation repertoires and the roughly 680 first-cohort repertoires, a later analysis reported. Study conclusions and caveats: The classifier was said to identify cytomegalovirus status with high specificity and sensitivity.

V lost 2 bases and J lost 2; bases outside the gene matches: 2. The germline gives CDR1 KGHSH, CDR2 LQKENI. The CDR3 loop spans 14 amino acids. The method was immunoSEQ multiplex PCR; TCRdb's version includes in-frame clones alone and lacks a portion of them. The sample includes 180,000 or so clones, roughly 86% seen only once; the top ten take 7.2%. The donors were part of the validation cohort of fewer than 150 subjects. That cohort was separate from the first cohort, which comprised about 670 subjects. In the case of this clone: What it binds is unknown.

Sequenced sample: PBMCs. V is TRBV18 and J is TRBJ1-2, with 7 positions matching TRBD1. This clonotype was obtained from a man aged 30 to 39 in good health and CMV-seropositive. CDR3 nucleotides: TGTGCCAGCTCACCAACAGGGGCCAACTATGGCTACACCTTC. The encoded protein is CASSPTGANYGYTF.